This T cell receptor (beta chain) derives from a study of T cells in Graves' hyperthyroidism and ophthalmopathy. About the research overall: Upon initial diagnosis and before any treatment, peripheral blood was collected. Study results and caveats: Expanded thyroid clonotypes (above 0.001) were mostly also found in blood.

This clonotype occurred many times. Its antigen remains unidentified. RNA transcripts were the template for amplifying TCR beta CDR3 regions. The study used the HTBI primer set for a first-round RT-PCR of the TCR CDR3. From the multiplex PCR reads, TCRdb called clonotypes with MiXCR, one entry per CDR3 protein. This sample has about 320,000 distinct CDR3 sequences, with around 17% found just once. V was shortened by 2 bases and J by 9 bases, with 5 bases between the two germline ends. Germline CDR1 reads MDHEN; CDR2 reads SYDVKM. CDR3 length equals 11 residues. The sequence derives from a man in his thirties or forties with Graves' hyperthyroidism. Sequencing was carried out using blood. The rearrangement uses TRBV28 and TRBJ2-1; D remains ambiguous. CDR3 loop: CASSLISEQFF. CDR3 in DNA: TGTGCCAGCAGTTTAATCTCTGAGCAGTTCTTC. Based on the CDR3 plus reference TRBV28 and TRBJ2-1, the full variable domain is DVKVTQSSRYLVKRTGEKVFLECVQDMDHENMFWYRQDPGLGLRLIYFSYDVKMKEKGDIPEGYSVSREKKERFSLILESASTNQTSMYLCASSLISEQFFGPGTRLTVL.